This is a list of T cell receptor beta chains from one sample in a study of cytomegalovirus exposure and HLA in healthy donors. Libraries were prepared by immunoSEQ multiplex PCR; TCRdb keeps only in-frame clonotypes and omits some of them. The sample yields 95,000 to 100,000 clones, about 80% seen once. The specimen was PBMCs. The receptors stem from a man aged 40-50 years in good health and CMV-seronegative. CDR3s leave out the opening cysteine and the closing phenylalanine or tryptophan.

TRBJ2-2,TRBV7-8,ASSSATGELF
TRBJ1-1,TRBV4-3,ASSHRGGPAF
TRBJ2-1,TRBV5-1,ASSLYEGDVVNSYNEQF
TRBJ2-7,TRBV4-2,ASSQVGHYEQY
TRBJ2-2,TRBV7-2,ASSGLAGDTGELF
TRBJ2-7,TRBV7-9,SSSAGLARDEQY
TRBJ1-2,TRBV28,ASSLVGGGGYT
TRBJ2-3,TRBV27,ASRRQGLTDTQY
TRBJ1-2,TRBV28,ASDRGNVYGYT
TRBJ1-6,TRBV7-9,ASSLSGADNSPLH
TRBJ1-1,TRBV25-1,ASSGPDSPNTEAF
TRBJ2-5,TRBV7-2,ASSPLGGGGETQY
TRBJ2-3,TRBV6-4,ASSDGGGSTDTQY
TRBJ1-4,TRBV18,ASSPQRNEKLF
TRBJ1-1,TRBV4-1,ASSQDLRAAEAF
TRBJ2-7,TRBV7-9,ASSLAYREEQY
TRBJ1-1,TRBV28,ASSIQRYTEAF
TRBJ2-3,TRBV25-1,ASRQTGFSTDTQY
TRBJ1-2,TRBV5-1,ASSLGNTQGSGYT
TRBJ2-1,TRBV2,ASSGLAGVTQF
TRBJ2-5,TRBV5-5,ASSSRTGQETQY
TRBJ1-2,TRBV7-2,ASRRDREDYGYT
TRBJ2-2,TRBV7-3,ASSLTLAGGTGELF
TRBJ2-7,TRBV6-7,AKTGGSNEQY
TRBJ2-5,TRBV28,ASSSLKETQY
TRBJ1-3,TRBV7-9,ASSLGAGNAGNTIY
TRBJ2-7,TRBV5-1,ASSPRGQGAYEQY
TRBJ2-1,TRBV28,ASSLGGGLAGDEQF
TRBJ2-1,TRBV2,ASSESQRQF
TRBJ2-7,TRBV5-6,ASSFPGQGFLQY
TRBJ2-1,TRBV7-3,ASSPGTYNEQF
TRBJ2-1,TRBV28,ASSSPILRGRAYNEQF
TRBJ1-2,TRBV28,ASSPWLVRGHGYT
TRBJ2-1,TRBV6-1,ASSEEGRGVYNEQF
TRBJ1-4,TRBV9,ASSGGTQVATNEKLF
TRBJ1-5,TRBV7-8,ASSAAGQGWSNQPQH
TRBJ1-2,TRBV6-5,ASSLNTGHGYT
TRBJ2-1,TRBV6-4,ASSTLAGVNNEQF
TRBJ1-3,TRBV7-9,ASSRDRGDTIY
TRBJ2-1,TRBV5-1,ASSPDRGSDEQF
TRBJ2-7,TRBV6-1,ASSEAGGRGEQY
TRBJ1-1,TRBV28,ASVIFGGRTEAF
TRBJ1-6,TRBV10-3,AIRDSLPGGNSPLH
TRBJ2-3,TRBV14,ASSLLAGVLDTQY
TRBJ1-1,TRBV9,ASSYKGQGLGNTEAF
TRBJ2-7,TRBV7-9,ASSNPPRGLISYEQY
TRBJ1-1,TRBV19,ASSMLQGIMSTEAF
TRBJ1-3,TRBV6-1,ASSVGFGPGNTIY
TRBJ2-1,TRBV2,ASSLAGSSYNEQF
TRBJ1-5,TRBV5-1,ASSLGARDQPQH
TRBJ1-1,TRBV5-6,ASSFRTEAF
TRBJ2-7,TRBV21-1,ASSEPRDRAHEQY
TRBJ2-3,TRBV7-3,ASSWIAGDTDTQY
TRBJ1-5,TRBV5-1,ASSYGSNQPQH
TRBJ2-2,TRBV11-2,ASSWLADNTGELF
TRBJ2-5,TRBV19,ASSIDLETQY